Below, 29 T cell receptor beta chains from the same sample are listed, as sequenced in a study of blood T cell repertoires in COVID-19. The data were produced by immunoSEQ multiplex PCR, yet TCRdb's version contains in-frame clones alone and is incomplete. The table includes fewer than 130,000 clones, roughly 91% detected once. The sample consisted of peripheral blood. The receptors originated from a woman between 45 and 65 years old with acute or convalescent COVID-19.

The chain carries TRBV10-2 and TRBJ2-7, with 11 bases that match TRBD2. CDR1 is WSHSY and CDR2 is SAAADI in the germline V gene. This CDR3 has 18 amino acids. V trimming: 3 bases; J trimming: 2 bases; junction bases outside the gene matches: 12. The CDR3 region is CASSEWGSGRAGTYEQYF. For the CDR3, the DNA is TGCGCCAGCAGTGAATGGGGTAGCGGGAGGGCCGGGACCTACGAGCAGTACTTC.

The V and J genes are TRBV7-9 and TRBJ2-1; D may be TRBD2 (6 bases). The CDR3 covers 14 residues. The germline V gene has CDR1 SEHNR and CDR2 FQNEAQ (reference sequence). Trimming took off 0 bases at V and 4 bases at J, with 7 bases between the two ends. The CDR3 coding sequence is TGTGCCAGCAGCTTAGCGGGAGGTTACAATGAGCAGTTCTTC. This encodes CASSLAGGYNEQFF.

The chain has TRBV5-8 and TRBJ1-3; D not certain. Trimming left V 2 bases short and J 1 base short, with 4 bases between. The CDR3 covers 13 residues. CDR1 and CDR2 (germline): SGHTS, YDEGEE. CDR3 DNA sequence: TGTGCCAGCAGCTTCGTTTCTGGAAACACCATATATTTT. This translates into CASSFVSGNTIYF.

The chain combines TRBV18 with TRBJ2-7, with D possibly matching TRBD2 (7 bases). The CDR3 loop spans 14 amino acids. CDR1 is KGHSH, CDR2 LQKENI, per germline. Trimming took 3 bases from V and 3 from J, leaving 12 bases between them. The CDR3 loop reads CASSPGGRNYEQYF. The CDR3 nucleotides read TGTGCCAGCTCACCGGGGGGGCGCAACTACGAGCAGTACTTC. The complete variable domain, with remaining parts taken from reference TRBV18 and TRBJ2-7, reads NAGVMQNPRHLVRRRGQEARLRCSPMKGHSHVYWYRQLPEEGLKFMVYLQKENIIDESGMPKERFSAEFPKEGPSILRIQQVVRGDSAAYFCASSPGGRNYEQYFGPGTRLTVT.

This chain joins TRBV29-1 and TRBJ1-2, with D perhaps TRBD1 (6 bases). The CDR3 has 14 residues. Germline CDR1 and CDR2: SQVTM and ANQGSEA. V was shortened by 6 bases and J by 7 bases, with 21 bases between the two germline ends. The CDR3 nucleotides read TGCAGCGTCCAAAAAGGGGGGGGCGAATCTGGCTACACCTTC. Translated, it gives CSVQKGGGESGYTF.

The J gene is TRBJ1-5, the V gene TRBV19; perhaps TRBD1 as D (6 bases). This CDR3 contains 14 residues. Trimming cost V 3 bases and J 7 bases, with 13 bases left between them. CDR1 LNHDA and CDR2 SQIVND come from the germline V gene (reference sequence). The CDR3 loop reads CASSIPGAGQPQHF. CDR3 DNA: TGTGCCAGTAGTATCCCAGGGGCAGGGCAGCCCCAGCATTTT. Based on the CDR3 plus reference TRBV19 and TRBJ1-5, the full variable domain is DGGITQSPKYLFRKEGQNVTLSCEQNLNHDAMYWYRQDPGQGLRLIYYSQIVNDFQKGDIAEGYSVSREKKESFPLTVTSAQKNPTAFYLCASSIPGAGQPQHFGDGTRLSIL.

V usage is TRBV28 and J usage is TRBJ1-6; the D gene is possibly TRBD1 (5 bases). Trimming cost V 2 bases and J 7 bases, with 12 bases left between them. The CDR3 runs 15 residues. From germline, CDR1 is MDHEN and CDR2 SYDVKM. CDR3 sequence: CASSLVGHNNSPLHF. The CDR3, as DNA: TGTGCCAGCAGTTTAGTCGGACACAACAATTCACCCCTCCACTTT. The full variable domain, with the rest looked up from reference TRBV28 and TRBJ1-6, is DVKVTQSSRYLVKRTGEKVFLECVQDMDHENMFWYRQDPGLGLRLIYFSYDVKMKEKGDIPEGYSVSREKKERFSLILESASTNQTSMYLCASSLVGHNNSPLHFGNGTRLTVT.

The chain is built from TRBV2 and TRBJ2-7, with 8 bases that match TRBD1. This CDR3 is 14 amino acids long. Germline-derived CDR1 and CDR2 are SNHLY and FYNNEI. With V trimmed by 2 bases and J by 3 bases, 3 bases remained unmatched. The CDR3 here is CASSERQGLYEQYF. In DNA form, the CDR3 reads TGTGCCAGCAGTGAACGACAGGGGCTCTACGAGCAGTACTTC.

The CDR3: CASSFALTSSYNEQFF. In DNA, the CDR3 is TGTGCCAGCAGCTTTGCCCTTACGAGCTCCTACAATGAGCAGTTCTTC. J is TRBJ2-1 and V is TRBV5-8; no definite D call. CDR1 SGHTS and CDR2 YDEGEE come from the germline V gene. Trimming removed 2 bases from V and 0 bases from J, with 12 bases in between. The CDR3 has 16 amino acids. Variable domain in full (rest from reference TRBV5-8 and TRBJ2-1): EAGVTQSPTHLIKTRGQQATLRCSPISGHTSVYWYQQALGLGLQFLLWYDEGEERNRGNFPPRFSGRQFPNYSSELNVNALELEDSALYLCASSFALTSSYNEQFFGPGTRLTVL.

This rearrangement joins TRBV24-1 to TRBJ2-1; 7 nucleotides match TRBD1. Trimming removed 3 bases from V and 5 bases from J; junction bases left unmatched: 6. The germline V gene encodes CDR1 KGHDR and CDR2 SFDVKD. The CDR3 is 15 residues long. The CDR3 loop is CATSDPFTGDNEQFF. The CDR3, as DNA: TGTGCCACCAGTGATCCATTTACAGGGGACAATGAGCAGTTCTTC.

J is TRBJ1-2 and V is TRBV13, with 7 nucleotides matching TRBD1. J gave up 0 bases and V 5 bases, and 0 bases lay outside the gene matches. The CDR3 loop spans 13 amino acids. CDR1 PRHDT and CDR2 FYEKMQ come from the germline V gene (reference sequence). The CDR3 DNA follows: TGTGCCAGCAGCGACAGGGCTAACTATGGCTACACCTTC. Its protein is CASSDRANYGYTF.

J is TRBJ2-1 and V is TRBV5-1, with 8 bases that match TRBD2. V shed 0 bases, J shed 6 bases, and the junction held 11 bases outside the gene matches. Germline CDR1 is SGHRS and CDR2 is YFSETQ. The CDR3 is 17 residues long. CDR3 sequence (DNA): TGCGCCAGCAGCTTGGGGAGGGAATCCGGGAGGGTCAATGAGCAGTTCTTC. It specifies CASSLGRESGRVNEQFF.

The rearrangement uses TRBV27 and TRBJ2-7; TRBD2 matches 13 bases. This CDR3 comprises 17 residues. Losses at the gene ends were 6 bases for V and 0 bases for J; bases not matched to a gene: 8. CDR1 MNHEY and CDR2 SMNVEV come from the germline V gene (reference sequence). CDR3 DNA: TGTGCCAGCAGGCAACTAGCGGGAGGGCAGAGCTCCTACGAGCAGTACTTC. Translation gives CASRQLAGGQSSYEQYF.

A few counts support this clone. The chain links TRBV4-2 to TRBJ2-2, with D perhaps TRBD2 (5 bases). Trimming took 4 bases from V and 4 from J, leaving 16 bases between them. Germline lookup yields CDR1 LGHNA and CDR2 YNFKEQ. This CDR3 has 16 amino acids. The CDR3 region is CASSPHPGESTGELFF. As DNA, the CDR3 is TGTGCCAGCAGCCCTCATCCTGGGGAGAGCACCGGGGAGCTGTTTTTT.

This chain links TRBV19 with TRBJ2-2; TRBD2 matches 13 bases. This CDR3 is built from 15 residues. J gave up 6 bases and V 5 bases, and 3 bases lay outside the gene matches. CDR1 and CDR2 from the germline V gene are LNHDA and SQIVND (reference sequence). For the CDR3, the DNA is TGTGCCAGTAGTCAACTAGCGGGAGGGGCCGGGGAGCTGTTTTTT. It translates to CASSQLAGGAGELFF.

This chain joins TRBV19 and TRBJ2-3, with a weak D call TRBD2 (5 bases). The CDR3 loop spans 14 amino acids. V lost 7 bases, J lost 2 bases, and 13 bases lay in between. In germline, CDR1 is LNHDA, CDR2 SQIVND (reference sequence). The CDR3 region has the DNA TGTGCCAGTACGAGGCACGGGAACACAGATACGCAGTATTTT. It translates to CASTRHGNTDTQYF.

This clone showed up just a few times. The chain couples TRBV19 to TRBJ2-1, with 9 bases that match TRBD1. J gave up 3 bases and V 10 bases, and 7 bases lay outside the gene matches. Germline-derived CDR1 and CDR2 are LNHDA and SQIVND (reference sequence). The CDR3 is 14 residues long. CDR3 in amino acids: CATSRDRDYNEQFF. CDR3 coding DNA: TGTGCCACCTCTCGGGACAGGGACTACAATGAGCAGTTCTTC.

The V gene is TRBV18, the J gene TRBJ2-7; unclear D gene. The length of the CDR3 is 12 residues. In germline, CDR1 is KGHSH, CDR2 LQKENI. The V and J ends lost 5 bases and 5 bases respectively, with 10 bases between them. CDR3 nucleotide sequence: TGTGCCAGCTCATCTCGGGTGGACGAGCAGTACTTC. Protein sequence: CASSSRVDEQYF.

The chain recombines TRBV4-2 with TRBJ1-4, with 7 bases identical to TRBD1. This CDR3 region has 18 residues. Trimming at V came to 0 bases and at J to 7 bases, leaving 14 bases not matched to a gene. Germline V gene lookup returns CDR1 LGHNA and CDR2 YNFKEQ. CDR3 amino acids: CASSQDRIGGGITEKLFF. CDR3 nucleotide sequence: TGTGCCAGCAGCCAAGATAGAATAGGGGGCGGGATCACTGAAAAACTGTTTTTT.

The chain links TRBV25-1 to TRBJ2-7; no definite D call. Germline CDR1 is MGHDK and CDR2 is SYGVNS. The V end lost 3 bases, the J end lost 0 bases, and 15 bases lay between the germline ends. There are 16 residues in the CDR3. The CDR3 sequence: CASSDSHDWNSYEQYF. In DNA, the CDR3 is TGTGCCAGCAGTGACTCCCATGACTGGAACTCCTACGAGCAGTACTTC.

The genes are TRBV27 and TRBJ1-2, with TRBD1 identical over 8 bases. From germline, CDR1 is MNHEY and CDR2 SMNVEV (reference sequence). With V trimmed by 3 bases and J by 7 bases, 4 bases remained unmatched. This CDR3 region has 13 residues. The CDR3 spells CASSLGRGPGYTF. As DNA, the CDR3 is TGTGCCAGCAGTTTGGGCAGGGGGCCTGGCTACACCTTC.

This sequence joins TRBV7-2 and TRBJ2-6, with D hard to call. Germline CDR1 SGHTA, CDR2 FQGNSA. V was clipped by 5 bases and J by 0 bases, with 11 bases between them. The CDR3 covers 16 residues. For the CDR3, the DNA is TGTGCCAGCAGCCCCAGAGCGATCTCTGGGGCCAACGTCCTGACTTTC. Amino acids: CASSPRAISGANVLTF.

The gene calls are TRBV7-2 and TRBJ1-1; tentatively, D is TRBD1 (5 bases). CDR3 size: 15 residues. Trimming removed 2 bases at V and 1 base at J, with 11 bases between. Germline-derived CDR1 and CDR2 are SGHTA and FQGNSA. In DNA, the CDR3 is TGTGCCAGCAGCTTATGGGGCAGAAGGAACACTGAAGCTTTCTTT. Protein: CASSLWGRRNTEAFF.

The chain has TRBV2 and TRBJ1-5; tentative D call: TRBD1 (6 bases). The CDR3 runs 14 residues. V was shortened by 7 bases and J by 5 bases, with 15 bases between the two germline ends. Per germline, CDR1 SNHLY and CDR2 FYNNEI. The CDR3 here is CASTIREGDQPQHF. The CDR3 DNA sequence: TGTGCCAGCACCATTCGAGAGGGGGATCAGCCCCAGCATTTT. Full variable domain (rest looked up from reference TRBV2 and TRBJ1-5): EPEVTQTPSHQVTQMGQEVILRCVPISNHLYFYWYRQILGQKVEFLVSFYNNEISEKSEIFDDQFSVERPDGSNFTLKIRSTKLEDSAMYFCASTIREGDQPQHFGDGTRLSIL.

The chain employs TRBV19 and TRBJ2-5, with D possibly matching TRBD2 (6 bases). Looked up from germline, CDR1 is LNHDA and CDR2 is SQIVND (reference sequence). V lost 0 bases and J lost 7, with 12 bases in between. The length of the CDR3 is 14 residues. The chain's CDR3 is CASSIDRDSGTQYF. The CDR3 DNA is TGTGCCAGTAGTATAGATCGGGACTCAGGGACCCAGTACTTC.

This rearrangement joins TRBV6-5 to TRBJ2-1; tentative D call: TRBD2 (6 bases). The CDR3 has 15 amino acids. In germline, CDR1 is MNHEY, CDR2 SVGAGI. V lost 5 bases and J 6 bases, leaving 17 bases between the germline ends. CDR3 sequence: CASSNPRESSNEQFF. Here the CDR3 DNA reads TGTGCCAGCAGTAACCCCCGGGAGTCCAGCAATGAGCAGTTCTTC.

V gene TRBV28 combines with J gene TRBJ1-2, with 10 bases aligning to TRBD1. V gave up 6 bases and J gave up 7 bases; unmatched junction bases: 11. The germline V gene encodes CDR1 MDHEN and CDR2 SYDVKM. This CDR3 has 15 amino acids. The CDR3 loop is CASSPDRGRTLGYTF. The CDR3 DNA follows: TGTGCCAGCAGCCCCGACAGGGGGCGAACTCTTGGCTACACCTTC.

V usage is TRBV3-1 (or the pseudogene TRBV3-2) and J usage is TRBJ2-1, with D tentatively TRBD2 (6 bases). CDR3 length: 13 amino acids. V was pared by 1 base and J by 9 bases, with 10 bases between. Germline lookup yields CDR1 LGHDT and CDR2 YNNKEL (reference sequence). The CDR3 loop is CASSQAGEIEQFF. For the CDR3, the DNA is TGTGCCAGCAGCCAAGCGGGAGAGATTGAGCAGTTCTTC.

The chain uses TRBV24-1 and TRBJ1-2, with D uncertain. The CDR3 is 12 residues long. Trimming stripped 3 bases from V and 9 bases from J, with 10 bases between. Germline lookup yields CDR1 KGHDR and CDR2 SFDVKD. This CDR3 reads CATSDGNSRYTF. In nucleotides, the CDR3 is TGTGCCACCAGTGATGGAAACAGCCGCTACACCTTC.